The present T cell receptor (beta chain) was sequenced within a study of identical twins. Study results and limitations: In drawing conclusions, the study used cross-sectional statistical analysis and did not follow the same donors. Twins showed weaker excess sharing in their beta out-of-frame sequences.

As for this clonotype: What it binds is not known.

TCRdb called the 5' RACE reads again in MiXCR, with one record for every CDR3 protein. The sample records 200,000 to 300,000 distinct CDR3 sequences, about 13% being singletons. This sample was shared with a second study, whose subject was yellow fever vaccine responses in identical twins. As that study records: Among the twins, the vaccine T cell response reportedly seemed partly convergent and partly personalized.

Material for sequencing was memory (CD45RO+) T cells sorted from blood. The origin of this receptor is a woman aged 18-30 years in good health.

CDR3 bases: TGTGCCAGCAGCTTAGCCTCGCGACAGACTCTGAACACTGAAGCTTTCTTT. It is translated as CASSLASRQTLNTEAFF. This chain connects TRBV7-2 to TRBJ1-1; possible D gene TRBD1, 5 bases. The CDR3 is 17 amino acids. Trimming pared 0 bases from V and 0 bases from J, leaving 14 bases between. The germline V gene encodes CDR1 SGHTA and CDR2 FQGNSA.